The TCR beta chain described here comes from a study of blood T cells in healthy people across ages. Using a J-beta primer mix together with a sample-barcoded 5' primer, a second PCR was run for roughly 6 to 11 cycles. Each cDNA molecule was tagged by a template-switch adaptor with 12 random nucleotides. Each CDR3 protein is one row after TCRdb ran MiXCR on the 5' RACE reads. The table includes some 800,000 distinct CDR3 sequences, around 43% detected once. Drawing of peripheral blood yielded 7.5 to 10 milliliters from each donor. Isolated per sample were at least 7 million PBMCs. CDR1 and CDR2 (germline): MNHEY, SVGEGT. J was trimmed by 4 bases and V by 7 bases; bases with no gene match: 10. The CDR3 sequence is 15 residues long.

The TCR sequence derives from a man aged 55-75 years in good health. The specimen sequenced was blood. This chain links TRBV6-2 or TRBV6-3 with TRBJ2-3, with 8 bases that match TRBD2. CDR3 amino acids: CASNPDRGGPDTQYF. The CDR3 DNA is TGTGCCAGCAACCCGGACCGGGGGGGCCCAGATACGCAGTATTTT.